This T cell receptor beta chain was captured by sequencing in a study of CD8 T cells in Susac syndrome. CD8+ and CD4+ T cells circulating in blood were sequenced for TCR beta. TEMRA cells were FACS-enriched, with CD8+ and CD4+ T cells isolated negatively. Note on this clonotype: What it recognizes is unknown.

V gave up 1 base and J gave up 4 bases, with 10 bases separating them. There are 14 residues in the CDR3. Findings of the study overall: In Susac syndrome, CD4+ T cell repertoires lacked any clonal expansion.

RNA, at about 0.45 to 1 ug, was reverse transcribed with random hexamers. Multiplex immunoSEQ PCR targeted 54 Vbeta and 13 Jbeta TCR beta segments. TCRdb reprocessed the immunoSEQ multiplex PCR reads via MiXCR and lists one record per CDR3 protein. The sample has about 140,000 distinct CDR3 sequences, over 90% seen once; the top ten hold around 0.15%. Sequences were obtained from CD4+ T cells from PBMCs. The genes are TRBV12-3 or TRBV12-4 and TRBJ1-2; D may be TRBD1 (6 bases). The TCR originated in a human donor with Susac syndrome. The CDR3 nucleotides are TGTGCCAGCAGTTTAGAACAGGGCCGCTATGGCTACACCTTC. Translated: CASSLEQGRYGYTF.